The present entry profiles one T cell receptor (beta chain) with its context. Its specificity is unknown. This sample stems from a study of cytomegalovirus exposure and HLA in healthy donors. At the level of the study: The 666 first-cohort repertoires shared a platform with the approximately 110 validation repertoires, as reported in a later analysis.

Overall study results and limits: As confirmed in vitro, a few CMV-associated chains were specific for CMV antigens. Subsequent analysis of the roughly 120 validation repertoires found a tendency for first-cohort TCR clusters to co-occur. Investigators reported approximately 170 TCR beta chains as tied to cytomegalovirus.

The repertoire was sequenced with immunoSEQ multiplex PCR; TCRdb's copy has only in-frame clones and lacks some. The sample lists under 200,000 clones; around 96% were seen once. V lost 3 bases and J lost 5; bases outside the gene matches: 8. Germline assignment: CDR1 MNHEY and CDR2 SVGAGI. This CDR3 is built from 16 residues. The TCR sequence derives from a woman aged 18 to 35 in good health and CMV-seronegative. The chain is built from TRBV6-5 and TRBJ2-2; 8 bases map to TRBD2. Sequences were obtained from PBMCs. The CDR3 here is CASSYRLAGETGELFF. The DNA for the CDR3 is TGTGCCAGCAGTTATAGGCTAGCGGGTGAAACCGGGGAGCTGTTTTTT.